Listed below are T cell receptor beta chains from one sample, sequenced in a study of long-term antiretroviral therapy in people with HIV. This table comes from immunoSEQ multiplex PCR, and its TCRdb copy is limited to in-frame clones, with some not included. The sample lists around 20,000 clones, over 65% occurring once. The source material was unsorted PBMCs, sampled roughly 5.7 years after starting antiretroviral therapy. Source of these receptors: a young man with HIV. Each CDR3 is given with its conserved first and last residue. The D gene is left open where the match is weak. Clone size is shown for a subset of rows, as once, few, many or a class of expanded clone.

CDR3nt	CDR3aa	d_gene	v_gene	j_gene	abundance
TGTGCCAGCAGCTTAGACGGCAGTACCTACGAGCAGTACTTC	CASSLDGSTYEQYF	.	TRBV11-3	TRBJ2-7	.
TGTGCCAGCAGTCTCGGGCCAGGGCTCCGGACTGAAGCTTTCTTT	CASSLGPGLRTEAFF	.	TRBV28	TRBJ1-1	once
TGTGCCAGCAGCTTACGAACCTATGGCTACACCTTC	CASSLRTYGYTF	.	TRBV5-6	TRBJ1-2	.
TGTGCCAGCTCACCAGGGGGCTACGAGCAGTACTTC	CASSPGGYEQYF	.	TRBV18	TRBJ2-7	.
TGTGCCAGCAGCTTAATATCAGGACAGAGGAATGAAAAACTGTTTTTT	CASSLISGQRNEKLFF	.	TRBV11-2	TRBJ1-4	.
TGTGCCAGCAGCCGGAGGACAGAAAGAGGGACTGAAGCTTTCTTT	CASSRRTERGTEAFF	.	TRBV5-6	TRBJ1-1	.
TGTGCCAGCAGCTTACGACAGAGTACCGGGGAGCTGTTTTTT	CASSLRQSTGELFF	.	TRBV11-2	TRBJ2-2	.
TGCGCCAGCAGCCAAGATTGGCCGGGGGTCAATTCACCCCTCCACTTT	CASSQDWPGVNSPLHF	.	TRBV4-1	TRBJ1-6	.
TGTGCCTGGACAGGGGGTAAGAACACTGAAGCTTTCTTT	CAWTGGKNTEAFF	TRBD1	TRBV30	TRBJ1-1	.
TGTGCCAGCAGTTCCCGGGACAGGGTTGCCGAGCAGTACTTC	CASSSRDRVAEQYF	TRBD1	TRBV27	TRBJ2-7	.
TGTGCCAGCATGAGGGACCCTACTGACGAGCAGTACTTC	CASMRDPTDEQYF	.	TRBV2	TRBJ2-7	.
TGTGCCAGCAGCCGACAGCCTAACTATGGCTACACCTTC	CASSRQPNYGYTF	.	TRBV14	TRBJ1-2	few
TGTGCCAGCAGCTTAGGGGGACGGTCGAACTATGGCTACACCTTC	CASSLGGRSNYGYTF	.	TRBV7-8	TRBJ1-2	.
TGTGCCAGTAGTATAGGGGTGGGTAATTCACCCCTCCACTTT	CASSIGVGNSPLHF	.	TRBV19	TRBJ1-6	.
TGTGCCAGCAGTGGCTCGGGTGTGGGCACTGAAGCTTTCTTT	CASSGSGVGTEAFF	.	TRBV2	TRBJ1-1	.
TGTGCCAGCAGCGATCTGGGACAGGCCTCCTACGAGCAGTACTTC	CASSDLGQASYEQYF	TRBD1	TRBV6-6	TRBJ2-7	.
TGTGCCAGTAGGGAAGCGGGAGGCCACGAGCAGTACTTC	CASREAGGHEQYF	TRBD2	TRBV19	TRBJ2-7	.
TGCGCCAGCAGCCAAGATGTTACAGATTTTAAAAACATTCAGTACTTC	CASSQDVTDFKNIQYF	.	TRBV4-3	TRBJ2-4	few